Listed below are T cell receptor beta chains from one sample, sequenced in a study of Ad26.COV2.S vaccination and SARS-CoV-2 variants. Data came from immunoSEQ multiplex PCR; TCRdb stores just in-frame clones and leaves some out. The sample has approximately 300,000 clones, just under 85% seen once. The sequencing used peripheral blood, collected in a trial of Ad26.COV2.S vaccine versus placebo. The receptor source for this set is a person aged 18-65 years who received the Ad26.COV2.S COVID-19 vaccine or a placebo. The conserved cysteine and the conserved F or W are not part of the CDR3 here. A D gene is named only where the DNA matches it firmly.

d_gene	v_gene	j_gene	len	CDR3aa
TRBD1	TRBV2	TRBJ2-7	13	ASAGAQGPLREQY
NA	TRBV5-1	TRBJ2-5	13	ASSLARLGQETQY
NA	TRBV5-1	TRBJ2-7	13	ASSLVAELYYEQY
NA	TRBV11-1	TRBJ1-4	12	ASSPMRTQEKLF
TRBD1	TRBV5-1	TRBJ2-2	14	ASSFLDRGPTGELF
NA	TRBV5-1	TRBJ2-2	13	ASSFGGPDTGELF
NA	TRBV7-8	TRBJ1-2	13	ASSSRGGGDYGYT
NA	TRBV11-2	TRBJ1-5	13	ASSLGGFSNQPQH
NA	TRBV19	TRBJ2-7	11	ASSIGGSYEQY
TRBD2	TRBV27	TRBJ2-7	11	ASSPAGTYEQY
TRBD1	TRBV5-1	TRBJ2-7	13	ASSRDRGHSYEQY
NA	TRBV5-1	TRBJ2-7	13	ASSLWAGQSYEQY
NA	TRBV2	TRBJ1-1	11	ASVGTRDTEAF
NA	TRBV7-2	TRBJ1-3	13	ASSLIRGAGNTIY
TRBD1	TRBV9	TRBJ1-2	17	ASSVGAGTGYLQGDGYT
NA	TRBV6-5	TRBJ2-3	10	ATSSEGDTQY
NA	TRBV2	TRBJ2-2	12	ASQTNPRSGELF
TRBD1	TRBV11-1	TRBJ2-1	13	ASSLDFRGRGEQF
TRBD1	TRBV2	TRBJ1-5	11	ASQGQANQPQH
NA	TRBV5-1	TRBJ2-7	13	ASTLDPGIAYEQY
TRBD2	TRBV19	TRBJ2-3	14	ASSRRGGAGTDTQY
NA	TRBV27	TRBJ2-3	14	ASSFYRQTNTDTQY
NA	TRBV5-1	TRBJ2-5	11	ASSLTAQETQY
NA	TRBV7-2	TRBJ2-3	11	ASSLLGTDTQY
NA	TRBV24-1	TRBJ1-3	12	ATSAPSAGNTIY
NA	TRBV9	TRBJ1-3	14	ASSVAPPYSGNTIY
NA	TRBV5-1	TRBJ2-7	12	ASSFQGSSYEQY